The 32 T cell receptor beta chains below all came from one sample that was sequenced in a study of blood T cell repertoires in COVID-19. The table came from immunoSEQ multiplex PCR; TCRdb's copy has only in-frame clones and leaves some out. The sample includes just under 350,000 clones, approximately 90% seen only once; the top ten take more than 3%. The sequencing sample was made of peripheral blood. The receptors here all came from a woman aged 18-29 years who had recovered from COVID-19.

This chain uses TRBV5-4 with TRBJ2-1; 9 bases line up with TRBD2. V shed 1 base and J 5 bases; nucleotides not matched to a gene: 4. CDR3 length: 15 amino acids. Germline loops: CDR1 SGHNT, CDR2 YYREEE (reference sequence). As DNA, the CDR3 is TGTGCCAGCAGCTTGAAGCGGGAGGTCCACAATGAGCAGTTCTTC. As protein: CASSLKREVHNEQFF.

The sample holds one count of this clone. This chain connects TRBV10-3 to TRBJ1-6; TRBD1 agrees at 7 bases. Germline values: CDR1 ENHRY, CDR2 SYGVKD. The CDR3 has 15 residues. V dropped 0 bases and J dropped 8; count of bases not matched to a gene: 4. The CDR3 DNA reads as TGTGCCATCAGTGAGTCGACAGGGCCCGATTCACCCCTCCACTTT. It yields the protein CAISESTGPDSPLHF.

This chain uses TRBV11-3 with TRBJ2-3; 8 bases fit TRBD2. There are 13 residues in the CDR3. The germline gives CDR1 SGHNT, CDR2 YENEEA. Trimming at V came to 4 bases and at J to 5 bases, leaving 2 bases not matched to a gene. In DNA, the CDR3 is TGTGCCAGCAGCTCCGCGGGGGGAGATACGCAGTATTTT. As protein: CASSSAGGDTQYF. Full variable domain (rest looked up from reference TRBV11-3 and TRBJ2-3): EAGVVQSPRYKIIEKKQPVAFWCNPISGHNTLYWYLQNLGQGPELLIRYENEEAVDDSQLPKDRFSAERLKGVDSTLKIQPAELGDSAVYLCASSSAGGDTQYFGPGTRLTVL.

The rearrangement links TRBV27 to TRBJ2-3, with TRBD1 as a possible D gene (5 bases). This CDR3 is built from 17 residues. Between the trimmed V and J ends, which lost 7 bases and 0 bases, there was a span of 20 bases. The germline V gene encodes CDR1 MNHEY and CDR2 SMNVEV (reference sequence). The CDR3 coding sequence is TGTGCCAGCACCCTATCAGGGCTACAGACTAGCACAGATACGCAGTATTTT. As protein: CASTLSGLQTSTDTQYF.

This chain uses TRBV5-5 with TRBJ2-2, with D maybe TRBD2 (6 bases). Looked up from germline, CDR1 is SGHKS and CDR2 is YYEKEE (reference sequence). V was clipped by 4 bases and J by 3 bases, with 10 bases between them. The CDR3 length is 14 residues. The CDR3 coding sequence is TGTGCCAGCAGCCGGGACTCCTACACCGGGGAGCTGTTTTTT. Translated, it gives CASSRDSYTGELFF.

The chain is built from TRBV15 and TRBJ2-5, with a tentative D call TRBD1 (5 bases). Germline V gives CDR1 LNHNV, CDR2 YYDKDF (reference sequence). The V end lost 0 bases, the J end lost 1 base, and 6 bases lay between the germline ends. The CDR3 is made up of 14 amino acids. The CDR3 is CATSRDRAQETQYF. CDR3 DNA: TGTGCCACCAGCAGAGACAGGGCCCAAGAGACCCAGTACTTC. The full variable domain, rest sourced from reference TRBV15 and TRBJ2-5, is DAMVIQNPRYQVTQFGKPVTLSCSQTLNHNVMYWYQQKSSQAPKLLFHYYDKDFNNEADTPDNFQSRRPNTSFCFLDIRSPGLGDTAMYLCATSRDRAQETQYFGPGTRLLVL.

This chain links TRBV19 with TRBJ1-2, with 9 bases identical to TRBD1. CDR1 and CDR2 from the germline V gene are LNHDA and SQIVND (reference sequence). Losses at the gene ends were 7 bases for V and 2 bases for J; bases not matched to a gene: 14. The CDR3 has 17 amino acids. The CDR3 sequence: CASTRGALGQGNYGYTF. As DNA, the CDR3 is TGTGCCAGTACCCGGGGTGCCTTGGGACAGGGAAACTATGGCTACACCTTC.

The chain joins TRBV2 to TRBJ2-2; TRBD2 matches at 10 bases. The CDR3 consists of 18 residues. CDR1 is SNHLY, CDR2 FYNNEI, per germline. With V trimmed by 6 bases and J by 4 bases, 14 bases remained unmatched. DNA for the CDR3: TGTGCCAGCAGCCCCACTGGGCTAGCGGGAGCGGGCACCGGGGAGCTGTTTTTT. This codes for CASSPTGLAGAGTGELFF.

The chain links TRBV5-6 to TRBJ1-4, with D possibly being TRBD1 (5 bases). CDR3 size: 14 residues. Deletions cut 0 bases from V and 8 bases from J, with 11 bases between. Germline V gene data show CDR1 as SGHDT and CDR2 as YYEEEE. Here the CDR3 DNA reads TGTGCCAGCAGCTTGGCTGTCAGGGCCGAAAAACTGTTTTTT. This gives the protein CASSLAVRAEKLFF.

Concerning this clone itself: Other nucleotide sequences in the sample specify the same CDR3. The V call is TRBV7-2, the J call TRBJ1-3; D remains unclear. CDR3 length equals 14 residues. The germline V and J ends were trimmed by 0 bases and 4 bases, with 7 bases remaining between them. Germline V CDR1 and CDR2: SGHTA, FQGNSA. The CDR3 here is CASSLAGTGNTIYF. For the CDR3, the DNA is TGTGCCAGCAGCTTAGCGGGCACAGGAAACACCATATATTTT.

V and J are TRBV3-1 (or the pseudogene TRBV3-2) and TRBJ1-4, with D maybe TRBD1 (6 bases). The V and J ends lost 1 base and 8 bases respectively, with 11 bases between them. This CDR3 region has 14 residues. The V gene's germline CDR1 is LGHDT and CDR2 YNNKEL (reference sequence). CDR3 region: CASSQGTVKEKLFF. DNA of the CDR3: TGTGCCAGCAGCCAAGGGACAGTTAAAGAAAAACTGTTTTTT.

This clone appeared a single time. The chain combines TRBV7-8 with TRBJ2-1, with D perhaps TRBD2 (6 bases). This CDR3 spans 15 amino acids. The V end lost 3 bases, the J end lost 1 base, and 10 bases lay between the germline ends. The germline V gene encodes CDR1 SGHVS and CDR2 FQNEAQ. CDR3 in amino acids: CASSLLASSYNEQFF. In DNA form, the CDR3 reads TGTGCCAGCAGCTTGCTAGCGAGTTCCTACAATGAGCAGTTCTTC. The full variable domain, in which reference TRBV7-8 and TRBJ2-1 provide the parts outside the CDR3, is GAGVSQSPRYKVAKRGQDVALRCDPISGHVSLFWYQQALGQGPEFLTYFQNEAQLDKSGLPSDRFFAERPEGSVSTLKIQRTQQEDSAVYLCASSLLASSYNEQFFGPGTRLTVL.

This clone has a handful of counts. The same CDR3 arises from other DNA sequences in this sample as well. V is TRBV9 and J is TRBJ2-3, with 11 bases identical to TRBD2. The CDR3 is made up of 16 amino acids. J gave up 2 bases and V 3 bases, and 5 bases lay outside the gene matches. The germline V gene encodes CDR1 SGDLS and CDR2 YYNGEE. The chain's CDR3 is CASSGGTSGLTDTQYF. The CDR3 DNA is TGTGCCAGCAGCGGTGGGACTAGCGGCCTCACAGATACGCAGTATTTT.

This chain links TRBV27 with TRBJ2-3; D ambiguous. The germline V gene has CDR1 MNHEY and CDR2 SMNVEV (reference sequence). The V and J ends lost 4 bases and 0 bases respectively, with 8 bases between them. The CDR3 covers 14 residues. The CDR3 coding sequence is TGTGCCAGCAGTTGGTTCGCGAGCACAGATACGCAGTATTTT. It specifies CASSWFASTDTQYF.

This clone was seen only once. CDR3 amino acids: CASIKRRTGDDGYTF. CDR3 bases: TGTGCCAGCATCAAAAGAAGGACAGGGGACGATGGCTACACCTTC. The rearrangement links TRBV5-8 to TRBJ1-2, with 9 nucleotides matching TRBD1. Trimming took 6 bases from V and 6 from J; bases not matched to a gene: 12. Germline CDR1 reads SGHTS; CDR2 reads YDEGEE. The length of the CDR3 is 15 residues.

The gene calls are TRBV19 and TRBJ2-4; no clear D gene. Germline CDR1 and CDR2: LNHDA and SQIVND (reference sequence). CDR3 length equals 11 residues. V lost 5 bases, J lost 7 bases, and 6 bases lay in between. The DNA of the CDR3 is TGTGCCAGTAGTCAGTCCAACATTCAGTACTTC. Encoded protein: CASSQSNIQYF.

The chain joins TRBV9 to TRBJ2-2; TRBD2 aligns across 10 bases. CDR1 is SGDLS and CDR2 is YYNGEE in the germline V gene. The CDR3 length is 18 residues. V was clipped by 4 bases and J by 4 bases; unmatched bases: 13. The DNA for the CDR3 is TGTGCCAGCAGCCTTCCGGGGGCTAGCGGGAGTCCCACCGGGGAGCTGTTTTTT. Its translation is CASSLPGASGSPTGELFF.

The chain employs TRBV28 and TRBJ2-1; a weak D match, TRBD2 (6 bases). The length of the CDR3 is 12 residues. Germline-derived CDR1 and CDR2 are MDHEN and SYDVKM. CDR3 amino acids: CTTRGRPHEQFF. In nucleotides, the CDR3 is TGTACCACCCGGGGGAGGCCCCATGAGCAGTTCTTC. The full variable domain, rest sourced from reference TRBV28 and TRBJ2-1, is DVKVTQSSRYLVKRTGEKVFLECVQDMDHENMFWYRQDPGLGLRLIYFSYDVKMKEKGDIPEGYSVSREKKERFSLILESASTNQTSMYLCTTRGRPHEQFFGPGTRLTVL.

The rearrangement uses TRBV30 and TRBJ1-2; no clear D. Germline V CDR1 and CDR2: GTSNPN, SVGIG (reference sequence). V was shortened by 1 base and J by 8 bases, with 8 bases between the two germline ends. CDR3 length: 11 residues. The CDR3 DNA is TGTGCCTGGAGTGACCAGTTGGGCTACACCTTC. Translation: CAWSDQLGYTF.

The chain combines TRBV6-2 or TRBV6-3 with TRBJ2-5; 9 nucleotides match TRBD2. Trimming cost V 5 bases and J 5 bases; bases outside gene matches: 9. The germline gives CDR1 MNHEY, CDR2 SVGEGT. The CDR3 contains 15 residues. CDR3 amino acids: CASSPHLAGSETQYF. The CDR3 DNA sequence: TGTGCCAGCAGTCCACATCTAGCGGGAAGTGAGACCCAGTACTTC.

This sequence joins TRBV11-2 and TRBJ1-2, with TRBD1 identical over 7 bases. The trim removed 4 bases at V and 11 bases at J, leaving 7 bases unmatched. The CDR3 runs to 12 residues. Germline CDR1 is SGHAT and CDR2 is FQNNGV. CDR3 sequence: CASSSEGGGYTF. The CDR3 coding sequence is TGTGCCAGCAGCTCAGAAGGGGGCGGATACACCTTC. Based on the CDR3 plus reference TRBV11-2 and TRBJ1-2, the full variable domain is EAGVAQSPRYKIIEKRQSVAFWCNPISGHATLYWYQQILGQGPKLLIQFQNNGVVDDSQLPKDRFSAERLKGVDSTLKIQPAKLEDSAVYLCASSSEGGGYTFGSGTRLTVV.

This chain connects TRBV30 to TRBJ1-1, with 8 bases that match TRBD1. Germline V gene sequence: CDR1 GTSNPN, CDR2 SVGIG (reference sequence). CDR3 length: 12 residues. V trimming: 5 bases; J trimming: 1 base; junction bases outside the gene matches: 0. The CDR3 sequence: CAWGQGNTEAFF. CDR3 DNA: TGTGCCTGGGGACAGGGGAACACTGAAGCTTTCTTT. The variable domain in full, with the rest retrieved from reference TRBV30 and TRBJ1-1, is SQTIHQWPATLVQPVGSPLSLECTVEGTSNPNLYWYRQAAGRGLQLLFYSVGIGQISSEVPQNLSASRPQDRQFILSSKKLLLSDSGFYLCAWGQGNTEAFFGQGTRLTVV.

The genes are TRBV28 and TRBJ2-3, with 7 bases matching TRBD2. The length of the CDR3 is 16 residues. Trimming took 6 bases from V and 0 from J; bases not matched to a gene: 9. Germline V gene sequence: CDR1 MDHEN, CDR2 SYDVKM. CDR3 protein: CASSSPLAESTDTQYF. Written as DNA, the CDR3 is TGTGCCAGCAGCTCCCCCCTAGCGGAGAGCACAGATACGCAGTATTTT.

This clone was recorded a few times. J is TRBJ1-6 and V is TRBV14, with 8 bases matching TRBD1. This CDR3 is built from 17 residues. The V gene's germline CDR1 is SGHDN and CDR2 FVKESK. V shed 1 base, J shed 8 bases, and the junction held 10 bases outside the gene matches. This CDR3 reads CASSQALVDRVYSPLHF. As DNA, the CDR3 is TGTGCCAGCAGCCAAGCCCTTGTGGACAGGGTTTATTCACCCCTCCACTTT.

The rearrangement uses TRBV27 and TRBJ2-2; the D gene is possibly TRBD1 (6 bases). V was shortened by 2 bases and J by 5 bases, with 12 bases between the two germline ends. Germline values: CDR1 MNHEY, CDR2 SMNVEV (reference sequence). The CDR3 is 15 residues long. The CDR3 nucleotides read TGTGCCAGCAGTTTAATACCCAGGGGAACCGGGGAGCTGTTTTTT. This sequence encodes CASSLIPRGTGELFF.

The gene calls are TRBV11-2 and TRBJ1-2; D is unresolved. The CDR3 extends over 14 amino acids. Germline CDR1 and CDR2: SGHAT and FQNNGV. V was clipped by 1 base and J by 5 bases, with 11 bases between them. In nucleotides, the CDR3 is TGTGCCAGCAGCTTAGCCAGGTCACCATATGGCTACACCTTC. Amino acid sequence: CASSLARSPYGYTF.

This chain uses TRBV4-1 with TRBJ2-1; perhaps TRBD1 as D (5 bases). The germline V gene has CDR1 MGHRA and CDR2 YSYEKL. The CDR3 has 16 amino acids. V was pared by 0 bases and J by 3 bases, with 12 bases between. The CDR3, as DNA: TGCGCCAGCAGCCAAGATTCAACAGGTAACTACAATGAGCAGTTCTTC. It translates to CASSQDSTGNYNEQFF.

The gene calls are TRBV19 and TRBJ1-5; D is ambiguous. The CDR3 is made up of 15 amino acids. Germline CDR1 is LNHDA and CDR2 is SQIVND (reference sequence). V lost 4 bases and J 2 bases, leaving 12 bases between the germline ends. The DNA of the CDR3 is TGTGCCAGTAGTACCGCGGGCCCGGGCAATCAGCCCCAGCATTTT. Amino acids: CASSTAGPGNQPQHF.

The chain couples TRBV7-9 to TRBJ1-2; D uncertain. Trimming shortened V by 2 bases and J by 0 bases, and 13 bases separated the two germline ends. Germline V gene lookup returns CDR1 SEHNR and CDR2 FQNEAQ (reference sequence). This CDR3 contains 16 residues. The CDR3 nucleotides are TGTGCCAGCAGCTTATCGTCTAGCCCGGCTAACTATGGCTACACCTTC. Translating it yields CASSLSSSPANYGYTF.

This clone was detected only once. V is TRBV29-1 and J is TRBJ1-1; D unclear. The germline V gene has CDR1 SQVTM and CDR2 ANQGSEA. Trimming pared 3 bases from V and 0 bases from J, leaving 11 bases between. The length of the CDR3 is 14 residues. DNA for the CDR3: TGCAGCGTTGACCCAGGTCGGATGAACACTGAAGCTTTCTTT. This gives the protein CSVDPGRMNTEAFF. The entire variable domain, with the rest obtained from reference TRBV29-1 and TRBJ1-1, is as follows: SAVISQKPSRDICQRGTSLTIQCQVDSQVTMMFWYRQQPGQSLTLIATANQGSEATYESGFVIDKFPISRPNLTFSTLTVSNMSPEDSSIYLCSVDPGRMNTEAFFGQGTRLTVV.

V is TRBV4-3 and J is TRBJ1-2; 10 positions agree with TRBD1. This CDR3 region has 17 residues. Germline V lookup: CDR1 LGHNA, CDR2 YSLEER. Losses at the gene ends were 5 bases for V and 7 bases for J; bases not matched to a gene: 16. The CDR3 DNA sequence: TGCGCCAGCAGCAAAAGGACCGGGACAGGGGTCGTTAGTGGCTACACCTTC. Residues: CASSKRTGTGVVSGYTF.

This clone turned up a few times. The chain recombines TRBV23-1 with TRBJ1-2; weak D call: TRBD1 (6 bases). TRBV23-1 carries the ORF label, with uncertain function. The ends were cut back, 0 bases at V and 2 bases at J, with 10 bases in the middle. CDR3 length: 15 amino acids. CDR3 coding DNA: TGCGCCAGCAGTCAATCGGGGGCAGAGAACTATGGCTACACCTTC. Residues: CASSQSGAENYGYTF.